This T cell receptor (beta chain) was retrieved from a study of beta chain features in type 1 diabetes. As for the study in general: Healthy donors and patients had similar age, gender and cell yields. Sorted cells from all samples, numbering 107,917,701, were examined. Overall study findings and caveats: Whether HLA type affects TCRB rearrangement stayed undetermined in the present work.

Each sorted fraction was over 95% pure. As for this clone: Its antigen is undetermined.

Investigators reverse transcribed all isolated RNA, so they sequenced expressed TCRB transcripts. Sequenced by immunoSEQ multiplex PCR; TCRdb stores in-frame clones only, minus some. The data contain 350,000 to 450,000 clones, 14% of them singletons. Trimming took 6 bases from V and 8 from J, leaving 11 bases between them. CDR3 length: 12 residues. Germline lookup yields CDR1 SNHLY and CDR2 FYNNEI. The sample comprised naive CD4+ T cells from blood. This clonotype originated in a young man in good health. This chain joins TRBV2 and TRBJ2-1; no clear D. The CDR3 coding sequence is TGTGCCAGCAGAGAACGGCTGGATGAGCAGTTCTTC. Encoded protein: CASRERLDEQFF.